A single sample is the source of the 15 T cell receptor beta chains below, sequenced in a study of blood T cell repertoires in COVID-19 (dated by TCRdb to about 2020). Receptors were amplified or captured by the immunoSEQ multiplex PCR assay. Entries here come from immuneACCESS through TCRdb and include only in-frame sequences with V and J called. Some clones fail to appear in such tables; in the studies checked, an unresolved V gene covers under half of the shortfall, and the cause of the remainder is unknown. This sample holds 95,000 to 130,000 clones; approximately 82% were observed only once. Less than 9% of the sample is taken by the ten largest. The sample comprised peripheral blood. These receptors were obtained from a man in his 70s with active or convalescent COVID-19.

The chain carries TRBV25-1 and TRBJ2-5, with a tentative D call TRBD2 (7 bases). Trimming took off 8 bases at V and 1 base at J, with 14 bases between the two ends. Germline assignment: CDR1 MGHDK and CDR2 SYGVNS. The CDR3 is 14 residues long. In DNA, the CDR3 is TGTGCCAGCGGGAGGGGGGCCACCCAAGAGACCCAGTACTTC. Protein product: CASGRGATQETQYF.

The chain couples TRBV11-3 to TRBJ1-1; D is uncertain. V lost 5 bases to trimming and J lost 1 base, with 11 bases between them. The germline gives CDR1 SGHNT, CDR2 YENEEA. This CDR3 comprises 14 residues. The CDR3, as DNA: TGTGCCAGCAGCCCAGGTATCGGGAACACTGAAGCTTTCTTT. Encoded protein: CASSPGIGNTEAFF.

The chain employs TRBV28 and TRBJ1-1, with D perhaps TRBD1 (6 bases). Trimming stripped 2 bases from V and 3 bases from J, with 13 bases between. CDR3 length: 15 amino acids. The germline V gene has CDR1 MDHEN and CDR2 SYDVKM. For the CDR3, the DNA is TGTGCCAGCAGTTTAGGGGCCGCAGGGGACACTGAAGCTTTCTTT. Translating gives CASSLGAAGDTEAFF.

This sequence joins TRBV19 and TRBJ1-1; a weak D match, TRBD1 (5 bases). The CDR3 spans 14 residues. CDR1 is LNHDA and CDR2 is SQIVND in the germline V gene (reference sequence). The V end was cut by 3 bases, the J end by 6 bases, with 14 bases between. The DNA of the CDR3 is TGTGCCAGTAGTATTGGAGTTGGACACCCTGAAGCTTTCTTT. It translates to CASSIGVGHPEAFF.

The genes are TRBV6-1 and TRBJ1-1; D unresolved. CDR3 length: 14 amino acids. Germline loops: CDR1 MNHNS, CDR2 SASEGT. V lost 2 bases and J lost 0, with 7 bases in between. The CDR3 DNA sequence: TGTGCCAGCAGTGAAAGGACTGTGAACACTGAAGCTTTCTTT. This sequence encodes CASSERTVNTEAFF.

V and J are TRBV28 and TRBJ1-1; perhaps TRBD1 as D (6 bases). V shed 3 bases and J shed 8 bases, with 16 bases lying between them. This CDR3 contains 14 residues. Germline V gives CDR1 MDHEN, CDR2 SYDVKM. CDR3 region: CASSFSGTLEEAFF. CDR3 sequence (DNA): TGTGCCAGCAGTTTTTCAGGGACATTAGAGGAAGCTTTCTTT.

V usage is TRBV5-1 and J usage is TRBJ1-2; weak D call: TRBD1 (5 bases). The CDR3 sequence is 13 residues long. The V end was cut by 4 bases, the J end by 4 bases, with 11 bases between. CDR1 is SGHRS and CDR2 is YFSETQ in the germline V gene. The CDR3 region has the DNA TGCGCCAGCAGCCCCGTGCAGGGCTATGGCTACACCTTC. It is translated as CASSPVQGYGYTF.

This rearrangement joins TRBV9 to TRBJ1-2; maybe TRBD1 (6 bases). V was cut by 3 bases and J by 3 bases, with 9 bases left in between. The germline V gene encodes CDR1 SGDLS and CDR2 YYNGEE. The CDR3 is 13 residues long. DNA of the CDR3: TGTGCCAGCAGCGGGACAGCTTACTATGGCTACACCTTC. Residues: CASSGTAYYGYTF.

This clone was seen just once. The V call is TRBV27, the J call TRBJ1-2; 9 positions match TRBD1. V lost 6 bases, J lost 8 bases, and 7 bases stayed unmatched. The CDR3 spans 13 residues. The germline CDR1 and CDR2 sequences are MNHEY and SMNVEV (reference sequence). CDR3 DNA: TGTGCCAGCAGCCAGGGACAGGGCTTCGGCTACACCTTC. Its translation: CASSQGQGFGYTF.

This rearrangement joins TRBV7-2 to TRBJ2-3, with TRBD2 as a possible D gene (6 bases). CDR3 length: 14 residues. V was cut by 5 bases and J by 9 bases, with 18 bases left in between. CDR1 and CDR2 (germline): SGHTA, FQGNSA. The CDR3: CASSPGTVGNTQYF. As DNA, the CDR3 is TGTGCCAGCAGCCCGGGGACTGTGGGAAACACGCAGTATTTT.

The chain links TRBV5-5 to TRBJ2-1, with 10 positions matching TRBD1. The junction had 5 bases not matched to a gene; V was cut back by 4 bases and J by 1 base. Germline CDR1 is SGHKS and CDR2 is YYEKEE (reference sequence). CDR3 length equals 16 residues. CDR3 loop: CASSTDRGVSYNEQFF. The CDR3 nucleotides read TGTGCCAGCAGCACGGACAGGGGGGTTTCCTACAATGAGCAGTTCTTC.

The gene calls are TRBV24-1 and TRBJ2-1, with 10 positions matching TRBD2. This CDR3 comprises 14 residues. Germline CDR1 reads KGHDR; CDR2 reads SFDVKD. The V and J ends lost 3 bases and 10 bases, in that order; junction bases with no gene match: 5. This chain's CDR3 is CATSDSGGAKEQFF. In DNA form, the CDR3 reads TGTGCCACCAGTGATAGCGGGGGGGCGAAAGAGCAGTTCTTC.

The rearrangement uses TRBV7-9 and TRBJ2-7; 7 positions match TRBD1. This CDR3 has 16 amino acids. J was trimmed by 5 bases and V by 0 bases; bases with no gene match: 10. Germline CDR1 reads SEHNR; CDR2 reads FQNEAQ (reference sequence). CDR3 sequence (DNA): TGTGCCAGCAGCTTAGCGTTGACAGGGTTCACCGACGAGCAGTACTTC. Residues: CASSLALTGFTDEQYF.

The chain has TRBV19 and TRBJ2-3, with D perhaps TRBD1 (6 bases). This CDR3 contains 15 residues. The germline gives CDR1 LNHDA, CDR2 SQIVND (reference sequence). Trimming stripped 5 bases from V and 0 bases from J, with 12 bases between. Here the CDR3 DNA reads TGTGCCAGTAGTGTTACAGGGTTTAGCACAGATACGCAGTATTTT. Amino acids: CASSVTGFSTDTQYF.

V and J are TRBV10-3 and TRBJ2-3; 13 positions agree with TRBD2. The CDR3 totals 15 residues. Germline trimming cut 9 bases from V and 2 bases from J; bases unmatched to any gene: 5. The germline gives CDR1 ENHRY, CDR2 SYGVKD. The CDR3 DNA follows: TGTGCCATAGGGACTAGCGGGGCCCCCACAGATACGCAGTATTTT. This codes for CAIGTSGAPTDTQYF.